The 21 T cell receptor beta chains below all came from one sample that was sequenced in a study of blood T cell repertoires in COVID-19. The assay was immunoSEQ multiplex PCR, and TCRdb's table has in-frame clones only and misses some. The data hold fewer than 250,000 clones, with almost 90% observed a single time. Sequencing was done on a sample of PBMCs or T cells enriched from blood (not recorded which). The receptors shown here come from a man aged 25 to 45 who had been exposed to COVID-19.

The chain employs TRBV3-1 (or the pseudogene TRBV3-2) and TRBJ2-5; 9 nucleotides align to TRBD2. Germline CDR1 reads LGHDT; CDR2 reads YNNKEL (reference sequence). J gave up 4 bases and V 9 bases, and 24 bases lay outside the gene matches. The CDR3 has 19 residues. Written as DNA, the CDR3 is TGTGCCAGACACCCAACTCAGGCAGCGGGGGGACGAAATGGAGAGACCCAGTACTTC. This gives the protein CARHPTQAAGGRNGETQYF.

V is TRBV5-4 and J is TRBJ2-7, with D tentatively TRBD1 (6 bases). V was pared by 4 bases and J by 0 bases, with 17 bases between. CDR1 and CDR2 (germline): SGHNT, YYREEE (reference sequence). The CDR3 is made up of 16 amino acids. CDR3 DNA: TGTGCCAGCAGCCAACAGGGCGTTTCCAGCTCCTACGAGCAGTACTTC. It yields the protein CASSQQGVSSSYEQYF.

This chain uses TRBV7-6 with TRBJ1-1; D gene ambiguous. The length of the CDR3 is 13 residues. Germline CDR1 is SGHVS and CDR2 is FNYEAQ. Trimming took off 4 bases at V and 0 bases at J, with 6 bases between the two ends. CDR3 sequence reads: CASSSTMNTEAFF. The CDR3 DNA is TGTGCCAGCAGCTCGACTATGAACACTGAAGCTTTCTTT.

The chain links TRBV19 to TRBJ2-1; TRBD2 matches at 15 bases. The CDR3 is made up of 17 amino acids. Trimming cost V 5 bases and J 9 bases; bases outside gene matches: 11. CDR1 and CDR2 (germline): LNHDA, SQIVND (reference sequence). Here the CDR3 reads CASSLGLAGGNVGEQFF. The CDR3 DNA reads as TGTGCCAGTAGTTTGGGACTAGCGGGGGGTAACGTCGGTGAGCAGTTCTTC.

V gene TRBV5-6 combines with J gene TRBJ2-1, with 7 bases identical to TRBD1. V lost 3 bases and J lost 2; bases outside the gene matches: 11. CDR1 SGHDT and CDR2 YYEEEE come from the germline V gene. This CDR3 is built from 17 residues. CDR3 DNA sequence: TGTGCCAGCAGCTGGGCTCCGGACAGGCCGACCTACAATGAGCAGTTCTTC. Translation: CASSWAPDRPTYNEQFF.

This clone occurred once. V usage is TRBV6-5 and J usage is TRBJ1-5; 7 bases are a match to TRBD1. The CDR3 is 14 amino acids. Germline CDR1 reads MNHEY; CDR2 reads SVGAGI. J gave up 3 bases and V 6 bases, and 5 bases lay outside the gene matches. As DNA, the CDR3 is TGTGCCAGCAGCCGGGGACAGCACAATCAGCCCCAGCATTTT. Amino acid sequence: CASSRGQHNQPQHF.

V and J are TRBV4-1 and TRBJ2-1, with TRBD1 matching 8 bases. The CDR3 consists of 14 residues. Germline V gene data show CDR1 as MGHRA and CDR2 as YSYEKL. J lost 7 bases, V lost 1 base, and 3 bases had no gene match. The DNA of the CDR3 is TGCGCCAGCAGCCAAGCTACAGGGGGGAATGAGCAGTTCTTC. The encoded protein is CASSQATGGNEQFF.

This clone was recorded once. The chain has TRBV18 and TRBJ2-7, with D possibly TRBD2 on 6 matching bases. Germline loops: CDR1 KGHSH, CDR2 LQKENI. The CDR3 loop spans 15 amino acids. Trimming shortened V by 6 bases and J by 2 bases, and 17 bases separated the two germline ends. CDR3 region: CASSPNIAETYEQYF. Written as DNA, the CDR3 is TGTGCCAGCTCGCCCAACATAGCGGAAACCTACGAGCAGTACTTC. The full variable domain, rest sourced from reference TRBV18 and TRBJ2-7, is NAGVMQNPRHLVRRRGQEARLRCSPMKGHSHVYWYRQLPEEGLKFMVYLQKENIIDESGMPKERFSAEFPKEGPSILRIQQVVRGDSAAYFCASSPNIAETYEQYFGPGTRLTVT.

This chain joins TRBV5-1 and TRBJ1-2; no clear D. This CDR3 is built from 14 residues. Germline assignment: CDR1 SGHRS and CDR2 YFSETQ. The V and J ends lost 0 bases and 7 bases respectively, with 13 bases between them. Written as DNA, the CDR3 is TGCGCCAGCAGCTTGGATAGTGGGCCGCGTGGCTACACCTTC. Residues: CASSLDSGPRGYTF. Full variable domain (outside the CDR3, taken from reference TRBV5-1 and TRBJ1-2): KAGVTQTPRYLIKTRGQQVTLSCSPISGHRSVSWYQQTPGQGLQFLFEYFSETQRNKGNFPGRFSGRQFSNSRSEMNVSTLELGDSALYLCASSLDSGPRGYTFGSGTRLTVV.

This chain links TRBV3-1 (or the pseudogene TRBV3-2) with TRBJ2-1, with D possibly being TRBD2 (6 bases). The CDR3 consists of 19 residues. The germline CDR1 and CDR2 sequences are LGHDT and YNNKEL (reference sequence). V was trimmed by 0 bases and J by 0 bases, leaving 18 bases between them. This CDR3 is CASSQDGRDSTSSYNEQFF. The CDR3 bases are TGTGCCAGCAGCCAAGATGGGCGGGACTCGACAAGCTCCTACAATGAGCAGTTCTTC.

This clone appeared a single time. The chain carries TRBV2 and TRBJ2-5; tentatively, D is TRBD2 (7 bases). CDR3 size: 12 residues. CDR1 and CDR2 (germline): SNHLY, FYNNEI. Trimming stripped 8 bases from V and 5 bases from J, with 12 bases between. The CDR3 region is CASGGAYETQYF. CDR3 in DNA: TGTGCCAGCGGGGGGGCATATGAGACCCAGTACTTC.

The chain employs TRBV7-6 and TRBJ2-3; 7 positions agree with TRBD1. Germline lookup yields CDR1 SGHVS and CDR2 FNYEAQ. The ends lost 4 bases at V and 11 bases at J; junction bases unmatched: 9. The CDR3 has 13 amino acids. CDR3 region: CASSYKTRDRQYF. CDR3 bases: TGTGCCAGCAGCTACAAAACCCGGGACAGGCAGTATTTT.

The chain has TRBV6-5 and TRBJ1-6; D unclear. The CDR3 runs 16 residues. The V and J ends lost 4 bases and 4 bases respectively, with 14 bases between them. The germline CDR1 and CDR2 sequences are MNHEY and SVGAGI. CDR3 loop: CASSWRVGTYNSPLHF. The CDR3 DNA follows: TGTGCCAGCAGTTGGAGGGTAGGCACGTATAATTCACCCCTCCACTTT.

The chain uses TRBV10-2 and TRBJ2-3; 16 bases match TRBD2. This CDR3 contains 18 residues. Germline-derived CDR1 and CDR2 are WSHSY and SAAADI. Trimming at V came to 6 bases and at J to 5 bases, leaving 11 bases not matched to a gene. The CDR3 DNA reads as TGCGCCAGCAGAGACCCGGGACTAGCGGGGGGGCCGCAAGATACGCAGTATTTT. It specifies CASRDPGLAGGPQDTQYF.

This rearrangement joins TRBV14 to TRBJ1-1; D ambiguous. This CDR3 is 17 amino acids long. Germline V gives CDR1 SGHDN, CDR2 FVKESK. The ends were cut back, 1 base at V and 0 bases at J, with 15 bases in the middle. The CDR3 is CASSQVPPLFVNTEAFF. The CDR3 DNA sequence: TGTGCCAGCAGCCAAGTTCCCCCTCTTTTTGTGAACACTGAAGCTTTCTTT.

V gene TRBV29-1 combines with J gene TRBJ1-2, with 10 nucleotides matching TRBD1. V shed 6 bases and J 6 bases; nucleotides not matched to a gene: 7. There are 13 residues in the CDR3. CDR1 and CDR2 (germline): SQVTM, ANQGSEA. For the CDR3, the DNA is TGCAGCGTAGACCCGGGACAGGGGAATGGCTACACCTTC. It translates to CSVDPGQGNGYTF.

V and J are TRBV19 and TRBJ2-1; 9 bases are shared with TRBD2. With 3 bases clipped from V and 13 bases from J, the junction kept 7 bases outside the gene matches. This CDR3 has 13 amino acids. CDR1 is LNHDA and CDR2 is SQIVND in the germline V gene (reference sequence). CDR3 in amino acids: CASSIQRGARQFF. CDR3 DNA sequence: TGTGCCAGTAGTATCCAGCGGGGGGCCCGTCAGTTCTTC.

V is TRBV3-1 (or the pseudogene TRBV3-2) and J is TRBJ1-2; 12 nucleotides match TRBD1. CDR1 LGHDT and CDR2 YNNKEL come from the germline V gene (reference sequence). The V gene end was trimmed by 5 bases and the J gene end by 7 bases; junction bases not matched to a gene: 11. This CDR3 contains 16 residues. CDR3: CASSEPGTGGFIGYTF. DNA for the CDR3: TGTGCCAGCAGCGAACCCGGGACAGGGGGCTTTATTGGCTACACCTTC.

The chain is built from TRBV2 and TRBJ2-1; the D gene is possibly TRBD2 (5 bases). Trimming cost V 5 bases and J 0 bases, with 11 bases left between them. The germline CDR1 and CDR2 sequences are SNHLY and FYNNEI. The CDR3 totals 15 residues. The CDR3: CASSPQGSSYNEQFF. Written as DNA, the CDR3 is TGTGCCAGCAGTCCTCAAGGGAGCTCCTACAATGAGCAGTTCTTC.

The table lists this clone with a count of one. V is TRBV5-1 and J is TRBJ2-7, with TRBD1 matching over 7 bases. The V segment lost 4 bases and the J segment 2 bases; nucleotides outside the gene matches: 3. The CDR3 runs to 13 residues. Germline values: CDR1 SGHRS, CDR2 YFSETQ. The CDR3 protein is CASSADRAYEQYF. The CDR3 DNA reads TGCGCCAGCAGCGCTGACAGGGCCTACGAGCAGTACTTC.

The J gene is TRBJ1-6, the V gene TRBV5-4, with 10 nucleotides matching TRBD1. The V and J ends lost 4 bases and 7 bases, in that order; junction bases with no gene match: 5. Germline V gene sequence: CDR1 SGHNT, CDR2 YYREEE (reference sequence). This CDR3 comprises 15 residues. CDR3 region: CASSRDRGQNSPLHF. CDR3 nucleotide sequence: TGTGCCAGCAGCAGAGACAGGGGGCAGAATTCACCCCTCCACTTT.